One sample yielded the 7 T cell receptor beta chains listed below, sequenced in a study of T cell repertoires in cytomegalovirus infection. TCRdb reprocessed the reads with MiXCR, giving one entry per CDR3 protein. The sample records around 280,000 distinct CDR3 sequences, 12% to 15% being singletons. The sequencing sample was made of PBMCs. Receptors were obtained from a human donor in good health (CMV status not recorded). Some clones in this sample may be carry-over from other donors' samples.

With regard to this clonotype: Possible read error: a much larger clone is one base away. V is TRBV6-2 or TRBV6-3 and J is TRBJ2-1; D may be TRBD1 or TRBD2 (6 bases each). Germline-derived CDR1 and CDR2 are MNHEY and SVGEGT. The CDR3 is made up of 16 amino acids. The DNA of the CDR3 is TGTGCCAGCAATTTACATCAGGGGAGGTCCTACATTGAGCAGTTCTTC. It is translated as CASNLHQGRSYIEQFF.

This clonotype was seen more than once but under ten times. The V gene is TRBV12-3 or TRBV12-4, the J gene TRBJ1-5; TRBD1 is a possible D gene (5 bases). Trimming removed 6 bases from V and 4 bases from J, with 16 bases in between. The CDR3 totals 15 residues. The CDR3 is CASSPGGGKNQPQHF. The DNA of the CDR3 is TGTGCCAGCAGCCCCGGGGGGGGAAAAAATCAGCCCCAGCATTTT.

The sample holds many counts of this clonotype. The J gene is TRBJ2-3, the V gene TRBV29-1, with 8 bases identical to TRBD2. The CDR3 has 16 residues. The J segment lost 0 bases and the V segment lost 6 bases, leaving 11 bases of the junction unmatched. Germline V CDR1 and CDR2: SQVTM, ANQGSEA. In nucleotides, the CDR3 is TGCAGCGTGGCGGGGTCGGCTAGCGGGAGCACAGATACGCAGTATTTT. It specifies CSVAGSASGSTDTQYF.

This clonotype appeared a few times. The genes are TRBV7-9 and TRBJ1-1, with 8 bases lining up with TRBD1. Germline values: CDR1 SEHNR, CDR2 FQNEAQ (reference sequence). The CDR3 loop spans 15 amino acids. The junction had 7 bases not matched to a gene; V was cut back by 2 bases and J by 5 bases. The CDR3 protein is CASSLYQGAITEAFF. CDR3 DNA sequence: TGTGCCAGCAGCTTATACCAGGGGGCAATAACTGAAGCTTTCTTT.

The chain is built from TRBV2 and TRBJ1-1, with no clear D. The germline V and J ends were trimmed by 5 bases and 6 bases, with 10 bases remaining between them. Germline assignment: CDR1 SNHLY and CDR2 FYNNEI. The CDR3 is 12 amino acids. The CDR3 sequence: CASSLLGPEAFF. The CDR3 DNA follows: TGTGCCAGCAGTCTCCTGGGCCCTGAAGCTTTCTTT. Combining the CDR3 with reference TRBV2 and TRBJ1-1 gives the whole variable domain EPEVTQTPSHQVTQMGQEVILRCVPISNHLYFYWYRQILGQKVEFLVSFYNNEISEKSEIFDDQFSVERPDGSNFTLKIRSTKLEDSAMYFCASSLLGPEAFFGQGTRLTVV.

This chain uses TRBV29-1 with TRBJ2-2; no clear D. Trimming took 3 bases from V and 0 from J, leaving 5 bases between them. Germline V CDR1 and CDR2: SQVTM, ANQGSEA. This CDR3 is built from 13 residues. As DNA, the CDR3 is TGCAGCGTTGACTGGGCGAACACCGGGGAGCTGTTTTTT. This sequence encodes CSVDWANTGELFF.

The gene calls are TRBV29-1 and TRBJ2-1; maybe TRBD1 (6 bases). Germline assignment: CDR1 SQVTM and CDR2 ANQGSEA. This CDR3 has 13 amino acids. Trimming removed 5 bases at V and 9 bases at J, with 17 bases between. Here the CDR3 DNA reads TGCAGCGTTACGGACAGCCTCAACGGTGAGCAGTTCTTC. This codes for CSVTDSLNGEQFF.